The 2 T cell receptor beta chains in this list originate from one sample, sequenced in a study of OX40 agonist ivuxolimab in advanced cancers. Clones were read by immunoSEQ multiplex PCR, and TCRdb kept only the in-frame ones, dropping some. Of approximately 32,000 clones listed, 70% to 90% are singletons. The material was CD4+ or CD8+ T cells sorted from blood, obtained in a trial of the OX40 agonist ivuxolimab. The receptors were sampled from an adult with an advanced solid tumor such as melanoma, head and neck, liver or kidney cancer.

This chain links TRBV28 with TRBJ1-2, with D maybe TRBD1 (5 bases). Germline V gene lookup returns CDR1 MDHEN and CDR2 SYDVKM. CDR3 length equals 13 residues. V was cut by 6 bases and J by 2 bases, with 10 bases left in between. CDR3 protein: CASRTGTNYGYTF. The CDR3 DNA is TGTGCCAGCAGAACCGGGACGAACTATGGCTACACCTTC.

This chain joins TRBV19 and TRBJ1-5, with 8 bases lining up with TRBD1. With 5 bases clipped from V and 5 bases from J, the junction kept 2 bases outside the gene matches. Germline V gene data show CDR1 as LNHDA and CDR2 as SQIVND (reference sequence). CDR3 length: 13 amino acids. The CDR3 DNA follows: TGTGCCAGTAGTTTACAGGGGGATCAGCCCCAGCATTTT. It encodes CASSLQGDQPQHF.